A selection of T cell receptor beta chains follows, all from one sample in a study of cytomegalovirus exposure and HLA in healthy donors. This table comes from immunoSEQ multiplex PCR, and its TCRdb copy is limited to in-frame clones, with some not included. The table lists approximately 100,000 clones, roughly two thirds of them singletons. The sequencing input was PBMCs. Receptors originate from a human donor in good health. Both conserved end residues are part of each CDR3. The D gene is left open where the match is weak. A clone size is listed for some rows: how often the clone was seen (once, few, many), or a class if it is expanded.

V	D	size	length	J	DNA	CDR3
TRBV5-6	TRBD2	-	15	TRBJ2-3	TGTGCCAGCAGCCCGCCCGGGACTAGCTCAGATACGCAGTATTTT	CASSPPGTSSDTQYF
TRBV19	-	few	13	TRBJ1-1	TGTGCCAGTAGTATATGGGAGGGGGCTGAAGCTTTCTTT	CASSIWEGAEAFF
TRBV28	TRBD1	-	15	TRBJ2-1	TGTGCCAGCAGTGGGTCCGGGACAGGGGACAATGAGCAGTTCTTC	CASSGSGTGDNEQFF
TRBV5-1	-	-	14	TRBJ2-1	TGCGCCAGCAGCTTGGCTGTAGGGGCGGGGGCCCAGTTCTTC	CASSLAVGAGAQFF
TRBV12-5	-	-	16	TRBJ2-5	TGTGCTAGTGGCGCCTTAGGCGGTAGGGGGGGGGAGACCCAGTACTTC	CASGALGGRGGETQYF
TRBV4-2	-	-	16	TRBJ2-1	TGTGCCAGCAGCCCCGGGGGGCGGGGCTCCTACAATGAGCAGTTCTTC	CASSPGGRGSYNEQFF
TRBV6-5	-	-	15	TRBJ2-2	TGTGCCAGCAGTTCCGACACGGGGAGCACCGGGGAGCTGTTTTTT	CASSSDTGSTGELFF
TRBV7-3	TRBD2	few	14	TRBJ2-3	TGTGCCAGCAGCTCAGCGGGGCCAGGGGATACGCAGTATTTT	CASSSAGPGDTQYF
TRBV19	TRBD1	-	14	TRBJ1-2	TGTGCCAGTAGTTTCGGACAGGGGAGGGCTGGCTACACCTTC	CASSFGQGRAGYTF
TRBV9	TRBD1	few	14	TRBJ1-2	TGTGCCAGCAGCGTTAGACAGGGTGACTATGGCTACACCTTC	CASSVRQGDYGYTF
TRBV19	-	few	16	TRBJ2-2	TGTGCCAGTAGTCGAAGGCCCGCGGGGAACACCGGGGAGCTGTTTTTT	CASSRRPAGNTGELFF
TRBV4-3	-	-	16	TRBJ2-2	TGCGCCAGCAGCCCGAGGGGGGGGGCGAACACCGGGGAGCTGTTTTTT	CASSPRGGANTGELFF
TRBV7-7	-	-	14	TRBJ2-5	TGTGCCAGCAGCTTAATGGGGGCCCGGGAGACCCAGTACTTC	CASSLMGARETQYF
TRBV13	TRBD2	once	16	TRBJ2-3	TGTGCCAGCAGCTTACGCGCGGGGGGGCCCCAAGATACGCAGTATTTT	CASSLRAGGPQDTQYF
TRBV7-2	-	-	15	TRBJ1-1	TGTGCCAGCAGCTTAGGGCAGGGGCTAAACACTGAAGCTTTCTTT	CASSLGQGLNTEAFF
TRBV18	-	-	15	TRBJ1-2	TGTGCCAGCTCACCGCGGTTAGGTGAAAACTATGGCTACACCTTC	CASSPRLGENYGYTF
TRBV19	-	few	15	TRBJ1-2	TGTGCCAGTAGTATTGGGAGGGAAGCAAACTATGGCTACACCTTC	CASSIGREANYGYTF